The T cell receptor (beta chain) under discussion was sequenced for a study of blood T cell repertoires in COVID-19. This CDR3 comprises 13 residues. Germline-derived CDR1 and CDR2 are SGHTA and FQGTGA. V lost 8 bases and J lost 7; bases outside the gene matches: 9. Here immunoSEQ multiplex PCR was the method, and the copy in TCRdb shows in-frame clones only, minus some. The sample has fewer than 400,000 clones, around 85% seen once. This receptor was obtained from a woman under 40 who had been exposed to COVID-19. The rearrangement uses TRBV7-3 and TRBJ2-3; TRBD1 matches at 7 bases. Sequenced input: PBMCs or T cells enriched from blood (not recorded which). CDR3 DNA: TGTGCCAGCTCCCGGGACAGTGGGTATACGCAGTATTTT. This encodes CASSRDSGYTQYF.